The TCR beta chain under discussion was sequenced for a study of blood T cell repertoires in COVID-19. TCRdb's copy holds only in-frame clones and misses some; the assay was immunoSEQ multiplex PCR. The sample records under 200,000 clones, 80% to 90% being singletons. The germline CDR1 and CDR2 sequences are SGHTA and FQGNSA. V shed 5 bases, J shed 10 bases, and the junction held 7 bases outside the gene matches. This CDR3 is built from 14 residues. This clonotype was sampled from a woman aged 45-65 years in a cohort exposed to, infected with or recovered from COVID-19 (not recorded which). The V gene is TRBV7-2, the J gene TRBJ2-3; 12 bases are a match to TRBD2. What was sequenced was PBMCs or T cells enriched from blood (not recorded which). The DNA of the CDR3 is TGTGCCAGCAGCCCGGGACTAGCGGGCGGGGCGCAGTATTTT. Its protein product is CASSPGLAGGAQYF.